This TCR beta chain was found in a study of T cell repertoires in cytomegalovirus infection. Each CDR3 protein gets one entry after TCRdb re-called the reads with MiXCR. This sample has about 130,000 distinct CDR3 sequences, with roughly 9% found just once. Findings and limits, study-wide: CMV-specific TCR beta clonotypes restricted by HLA-C dominated the ex vivo response.

This clonotype was observed many times. Its target is not known. The receptor was isolated from a human donor in good health (CMV status not recorded). Some clones in this sample may be carry-over from other donors' samples. What was sequenced was PBMCs.

The CDR3: CASKRDRGQETQYF. DNA of the CDR3: TGTGCCAGCAAACGTGACAGGGGGCAAGAGACCCAGTACTTC. The chain uses TRBV7-2 and TRBJ2-5; 9 nucleotides agree with TRBD1. The CDR3 loop spans 14 amino acids. V lost 7 bases to trimming and J lost 2 bases; unmatched junction nucleotides: 5. CDR1 and CDR2 from the germline V gene are SGHTA and FQGNSA.